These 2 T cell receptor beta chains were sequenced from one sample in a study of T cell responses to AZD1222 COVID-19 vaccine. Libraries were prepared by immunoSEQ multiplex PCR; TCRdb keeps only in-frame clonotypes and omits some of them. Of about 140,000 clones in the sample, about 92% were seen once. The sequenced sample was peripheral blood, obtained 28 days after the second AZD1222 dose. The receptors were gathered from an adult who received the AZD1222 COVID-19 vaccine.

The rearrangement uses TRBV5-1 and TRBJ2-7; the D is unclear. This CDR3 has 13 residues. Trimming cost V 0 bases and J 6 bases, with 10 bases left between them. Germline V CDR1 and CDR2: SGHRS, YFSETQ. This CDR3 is CASSLEVIGEQYF. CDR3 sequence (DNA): TGCGCCAGCAGCTTGGAGGTTATCGGCGAGCAGTACTTC.

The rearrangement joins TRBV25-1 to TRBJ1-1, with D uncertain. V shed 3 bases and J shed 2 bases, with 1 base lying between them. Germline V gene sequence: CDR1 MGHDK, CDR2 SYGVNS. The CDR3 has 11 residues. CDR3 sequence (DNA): TGTGCCAGCAGTGATAACACTGAAGCTTTCTTT. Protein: CASSDNTEAFF.